Below, 6 T cell receptor beta chains from the same sample are listed, as sequenced in a study of blood T cell repertoires in COVID-19. Data came from immunoSEQ multiplex PCR; TCRdb stores just in-frame clones and leaves some out. The sample has 350,000 to 400,000 clones, around 90% seen once. The sample taken for sequencing was peripheral blood. The receptor source for this set is a man between 18 and 35 years old with active or convalescent COVID-19.

In DNA, the CDR3 is TGTGCCAGCAGTCCTAATTGGACAGGGGGCCTGTTCTTC. This gives the protein CASSPNWTGGLFF. The chain has TRBV27 and TRBJ2-1; TRBD1 matches at 11 bases. The J segment lost 15 bases and the V segment lost 5 bases, leaving 9 bases of the junction unmatched. Germline V gives CDR1 MNHEY, CDR2 SMNVEV (reference sequence). There are 13 residues in the CDR3.

The V gene is TRBV20-1, the J gene TRBJ2-7; TRBD2 might be the D (5 bases). The germline V and J ends were trimmed by 7 bases and 4 bases, with 11 bases remaining between them. Germline lookup yields CDR1 DFQATT and CDR2 SNEGSKA (reference sequence). This CDR3 spans 11 amino acids. For the CDR3, the DNA is TGCAGTGTAACAAGCGGATACGAGCAGTACTTC. This translates into CSVTSGYEQYF.

The rearrangement joins TRBV6-6 to TRBJ1-3; 8 nucleotides match TRBD1. Germline V gene data show CDR1 as MNHNY and CDR2 as SVGAGI (reference sequence). Losses at the gene ends were 10 bases for V and 3 bases for J; bases not matched to a gene: 11. CDR3 length: 15 residues. CDR3 in DNA: TGTGCCACCACGACAGGGGAAGTGTATGGAAACACCATATATTTT. As protein: CATTTGEVYGNTIYF.

The rearrangement joins TRBV5-6 to TRBJ2-7, with 8 bases identical to TRBD1. The CDR3 runs 15 residues. Losses at the gene ends were 4 bases for V and 3 bases for J; bases not matched to a gene: 9. The germline gives CDR1 SGHDT, CDR2 YYEEEE. CDR3 nucleotides: TGTGCCAGCAGCCCCGGACAGGGAGTCTACTACGAGCAGTACTTC. Amino acid sequence: CASSPGQGVYYEQYF.

The V gene is TRBV28, the J gene TRBJ1-1; maybe TRBD1 (5 bases). The germline V gene has CDR1 MDHEN and CDR2 SYDVKM. The CDR3 is 12 amino acids. With 2 bases removed from V and 11 bases from J, the gap between germline ends came to 12 bases. For the CDR3, the DNA is TGTGCCAGCAGTTTAAATCCAGGGCTGGCTTTCTTT. Protein sequence: CASSLNPGLAFF.

The V and J genes are TRBV5-1 and TRBJ2-3; tentative D call: TRBD1 (5 bases). The germline V and J ends were trimmed by 4 bases and 2 bases, with 20 bases remaining between them. CDR3 length equals 17 residues. Germline values: CDR1 SGHRS, CDR2 YFSETQ. CDR3 DNA sequence: TGCGCCAGCAGCCGATTAAAGAATCTGGGGCCCACAGATACGCAGTATTTT. It is translated as CASSRLKNLGPTDTQYF.